This T cell receptor (beta chain) stems from a study of molecular identifiers for immune sequencing clone quantification (dated by TCRdb to between 2018 and 2020). Concerning the study at large: For a replicate experiment, the RNA from either about 20,000 or 100,000 naive CD8 T cells was divided into five aliquots, and four of those aliquots went on to sequencing. This methods study benchmarked molecular-identifier clustering-based TCR repertoire sequencing (MIDCIRS) and TCR RNA copy counting, using CD8 T cells to do so. Study-level results and caveats: Highly expanded clone sizes could be underestimated if identical TCR molecules share a barcode. When barcode sub-clustering was omitted, TCR diversity was inflated by chimeric consensus sequences, with chimeras reaching as high as 47%. Clones above 20 RNA copies held over 98% of molecules in CMV-specific effector cells but under 1% in naive cells. The naive libraries included spiked-in Jurkat TCR RNA (10 copies' worth), and this Jurkat TCR RNA is not part of the donor repertoire. Modeling estimated around 3 recovered TCR RNA copies per cell, compared with approximately 10 by digital PCR, which implies around 33% capture efficiency. Spiked-in Jurkat TCR RNA equivalent to a single cell was reported to be detectable even among one million naive CD8 T cells.

This clonotype has a handful of counts. The clone's antigen remains unknown. No base-level quality is on record; no much larger clone is a single base apart. The receptor library was made with PCR. Sequenced on a NextSeq 500. Bulk TCR libraries were generated as previously described, with the TCR primers listed in Table S5 used. The Qiagen AllPrep DNA/RNA kit was used to purify total RNA. Before analysis, reads from multiple sequencing runs of the same library were pooled. Per the authors' processing: Reads were retained only if the reads had an exact TCR constant sequence, and the retained reads were trimmed to 150 nt and grouped according to their 12-nt molecular barcodes. Reads within each barcode group were sub-clustered using a 15% Levenshtein threshold, and quality-weighted consensus sequences were constructed for each RNA molecule. Non-functional sequences were removed, as were lower-count sequences one edit away from another. Based on fitting two negative binomial distributions, any barcode sub-cluster with under 20% of the maximum read count was discarded. TCRdb reprocessed the public reads (quality trimming at Q25 with fastp, clone calling with MiXCR) and kept in-frame beta chains. Each CDR3 protein appears once, grouped with its most common genes and DNA. None of the V and J calls come from the authors' own analysis; TCRdb made them. In all, the sample holds around 460,000 distinct CDR3 sequences, and roughly 25% of those were seen once. The ten largest clones take up 0.7% to 0.9% of the sample.

Counted from cysteine to phenylalanine, this CDR3 has 14 amino acids. The entry retains the CDR3 DNA only, 42 bases that are in frame from base 1. Relative to germline, V is 5 bases shorter and J is 1 base shorter, with 12 bases between their ends. Looking up the germline V gene yields CDR1 MDHEN and CDR2 SYDVKM. Naive CD8 T cell libraries were made from about 20,000 to 1,000,000 sorted cells using 10%, 30% or 50% of purified RNA. On a BD FACSAria II, naive CD8 T cells were FACS-sorted as CD8+CD4-CCR7+CD45RA+ and collected into RLT Plus buffer. To test detection sensitivity, Jurkat RNA equivalent to more than eight TCR copies was spiked into samples of roughly 19,000-1,000,000 naive CD8 T cells. CD8 T cells were enriched using RosetteSep CD8+ T Cell Enrichment Cocktail and Ficoll-Paque, and the enriched cells then underwent ACK red cell lysis.

Material for sequencing was naive CD8+ T cells from blood, with Jurkat cell RNA spiked in. Taken with the paper, the label for cell subset or site translates to: FACS-sorted CD8+CD4-CCR7+CD45RA+ naive T cells. This TCR was sampled from a human donor in good health. Some libraries in this study had Jurkat cell RNA spiked in. The chain couples TRBV28 to TRBJ2-7, with the D gene not confidently named. The bases read TGTGCCAGCAGTCTTCAAATGGGGTCCTACGAGCAGTACTTC. Translated, it gives CASSLQMGSYEQYF.